This TCR beta chain was documented in a study of cytomegalovirus exposure and HLA in healthy donors. Study overall: Genotyping of nearly 400 donors showed that roughly 80% belonged to the Caucasian-associated ancestry cluster. General study results and limits: HLA restriction was apparent for most CMV-associated TCR beta chains in a later analysis. Later analysis associated a missense DCLRE1C variant with TCR beta V- and J-gene trimming.

CDR1 is SEHNR, CDR2 FQNEAQ, per germline (reference sequence). V was shortened by 1 base and J by 6 bases, with 7 bases between the two germline ends. The CDR3 loop spans 14 amino acids. PCR used 60 Vbeta primers and 13 Jbeta primers. Original analysis: Unique TCR beta chains numbered around 80 million in a later analysis, with about 9.9 million shared. Measured with immunoSEQ multiplex PCR; TCRdb has only the in-frame clones, and not every one. Clone size and the V and J calls come from that table; the DNA yielded D and trimming. The sample lists about 160,000 clones, roughly four fifths occurring once. In regard to this clone: Its matching antigen is unknown.

This receptor was identified in a female donor in good health and CMV-seronegative. The genes are TRBV7-9 and TRBJ1-6; D remains ambiguous. Sequencing was carried out using PBMCs. The CDR3 region is CASSLGQRNSPLHF. DNA for the CDR3: TGTGCCAGCAGCTTAGGGCAGCGTAATTCACCCCTCCACTTT. Full variable domain (remainder filled in from reference TRBV7-9 and TRBJ1-6): DTGVSQNPRHKITKRGQNVTFRCDPISEHNRLYWYRQTLGQGPEFLTYFQNEAQLEKSRLLSDRFSAERPKGSFSTLEIQRTEQGDSAMYLCASSLGQRNSPLHFGNGTRLTVT.